There are many counts of the clone carrying this TCR beta chain. This sample's time point: newly diagnosed GD, antithyroid drugs for less than 3 months. PBMC RNA was the source of the TCR library. This sample is drawn from a study of regulatory T cells in long-lasting Graves disease. iRepertoire HTBI primers and Arm-PCR of CDR3 regions built TCR beta libraries. TCRdb analysed the multiplex PCR reads with MiXCR anew, one entry per CDR3 protein. The data show over 350,000 distinct CDR3 sequences, approximately 14% seen once. V trimming: 0 bases; J trimming: 0 bases; junction bases outside the gene matches: 6. The CDR3 consists of 16 residues. In germline, CDR1 is DFQATT, CDR2 SNEGSKA (reference sequence). These data were likewise used in another study, on T cells in Graves' hyperthyroidism and ophthalmopathy. That work states: Newly diagnosed patients aged 18 to 65 had hyperthyroidism of under 2 months' duration. Exclusions: uncontrolled infection, other autoimmune disease, pregnancy, lactation. Researchers ran a first-round RT-PCR on the TCR CDR3 using the HTBI primer set. Blood also showed most of the thyroid clonotypes that were expanded above 0.001.

The chain carries TRBV20-1 and TRBJ2-3, with 7 bases fitting TRBD2. This material consisted of peripheral blood mononuclear cells (PBMCs), taken at new diagnosis, from a patient treated with antithyroid drugs. The source of this sequence is a woman between 50 and 59 years old with Graves disease. CDR3 DNA sequence: TGCAGTGCTAGAGATAGCTTTAGCGGGAGCACAGATACGCAGTATTTT. Translating it yields CSARDSFSGSTDTQYF.